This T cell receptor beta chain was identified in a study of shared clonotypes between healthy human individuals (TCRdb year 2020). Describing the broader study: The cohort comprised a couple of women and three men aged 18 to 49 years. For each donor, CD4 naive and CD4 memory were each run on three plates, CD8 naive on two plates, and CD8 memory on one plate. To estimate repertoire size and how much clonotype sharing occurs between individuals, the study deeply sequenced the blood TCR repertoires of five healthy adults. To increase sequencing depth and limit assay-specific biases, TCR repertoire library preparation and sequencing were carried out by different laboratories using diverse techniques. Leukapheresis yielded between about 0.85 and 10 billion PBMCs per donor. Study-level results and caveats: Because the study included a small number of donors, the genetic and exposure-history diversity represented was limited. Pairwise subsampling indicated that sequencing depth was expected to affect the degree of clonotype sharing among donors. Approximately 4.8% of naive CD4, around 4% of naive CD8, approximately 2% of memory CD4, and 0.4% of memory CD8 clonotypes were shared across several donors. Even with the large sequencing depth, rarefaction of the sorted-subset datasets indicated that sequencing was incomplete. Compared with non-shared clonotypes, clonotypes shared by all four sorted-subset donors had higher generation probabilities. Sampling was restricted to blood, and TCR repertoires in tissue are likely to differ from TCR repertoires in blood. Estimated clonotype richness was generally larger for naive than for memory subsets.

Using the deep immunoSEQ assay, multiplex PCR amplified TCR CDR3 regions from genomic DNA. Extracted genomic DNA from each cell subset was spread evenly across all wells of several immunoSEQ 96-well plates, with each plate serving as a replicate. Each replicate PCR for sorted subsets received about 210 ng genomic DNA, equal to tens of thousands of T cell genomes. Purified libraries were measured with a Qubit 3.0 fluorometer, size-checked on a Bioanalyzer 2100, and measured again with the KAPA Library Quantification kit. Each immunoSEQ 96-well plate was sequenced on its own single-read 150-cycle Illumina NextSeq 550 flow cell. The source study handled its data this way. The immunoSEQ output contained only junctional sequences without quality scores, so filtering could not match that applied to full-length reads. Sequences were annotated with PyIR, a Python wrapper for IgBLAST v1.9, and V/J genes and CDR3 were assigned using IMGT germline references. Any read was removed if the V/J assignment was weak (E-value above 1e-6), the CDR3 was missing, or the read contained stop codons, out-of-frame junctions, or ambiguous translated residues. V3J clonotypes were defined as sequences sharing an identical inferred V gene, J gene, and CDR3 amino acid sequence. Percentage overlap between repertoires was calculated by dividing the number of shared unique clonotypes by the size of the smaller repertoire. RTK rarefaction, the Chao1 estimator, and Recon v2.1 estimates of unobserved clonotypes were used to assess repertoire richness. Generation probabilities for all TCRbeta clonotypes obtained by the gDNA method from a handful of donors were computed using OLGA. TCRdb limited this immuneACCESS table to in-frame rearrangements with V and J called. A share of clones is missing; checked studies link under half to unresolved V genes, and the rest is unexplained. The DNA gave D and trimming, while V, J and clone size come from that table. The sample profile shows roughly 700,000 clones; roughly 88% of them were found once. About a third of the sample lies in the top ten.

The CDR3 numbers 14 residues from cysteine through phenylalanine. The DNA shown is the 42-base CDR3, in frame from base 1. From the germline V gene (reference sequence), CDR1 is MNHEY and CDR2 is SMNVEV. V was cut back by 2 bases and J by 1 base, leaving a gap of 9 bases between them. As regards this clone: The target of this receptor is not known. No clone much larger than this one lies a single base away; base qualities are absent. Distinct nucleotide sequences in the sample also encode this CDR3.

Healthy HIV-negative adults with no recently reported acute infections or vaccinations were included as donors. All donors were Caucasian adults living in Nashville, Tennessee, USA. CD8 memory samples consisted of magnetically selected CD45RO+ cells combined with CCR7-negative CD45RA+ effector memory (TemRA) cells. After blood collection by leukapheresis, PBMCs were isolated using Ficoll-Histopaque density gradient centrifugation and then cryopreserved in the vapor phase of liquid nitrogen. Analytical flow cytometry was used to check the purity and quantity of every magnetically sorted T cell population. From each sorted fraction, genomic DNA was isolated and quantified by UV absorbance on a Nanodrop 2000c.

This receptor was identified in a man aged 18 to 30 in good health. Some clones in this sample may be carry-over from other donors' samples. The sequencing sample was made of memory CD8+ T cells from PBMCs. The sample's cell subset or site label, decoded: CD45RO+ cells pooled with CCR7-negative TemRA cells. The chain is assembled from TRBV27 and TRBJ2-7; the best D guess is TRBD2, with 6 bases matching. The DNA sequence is TGTGCCAGCAGTTTAGTCGGGAGTTCCTACGAGCAGTACTTC. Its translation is CASSLVGSSYEQYF.